This is a list of T cell receptor beta chains from one sample in a study of T cell clones after liver transplantation. The method was immunoSEQ multiplex PCR; TCRdb's version includes in-frame clones alone and lacks a portion of them. The sample records under 20,000 clones, about 87% being singletons. The specimen was CD8+ T cells from blood, collected before liver transplant. Every receptor here comes from a human donor who received a liver transplant. Both conserved end residues are part of each CDR3. D genes are given only for firm matches. Clone size is not always given. Where it is, it says once, few, many or a class for expanded clones.

clone_size j_call v_call d_call cdr3_aa cdr3_nt
NA TRBJ2-7 TRBV11-1 NA CASSLLFTDEQYF TGTGCCAGCAGCTTATTATTCACGGACGAGCAGTACTTC
NA TRBJ2-3 TRBV4-1 NA CASSQGPVADTQYF TGCGCCAGCAGCCAAGGACCAGTCGCAGATACGCAGTATTTT
once TRBJ1-3 TRBV27 NA CASSLGWGGNTIYF TGTGCCAGCAGTTTAGGCTGGGGCGGAAACACCATATATTTT
once TRBJ2-7 TRBV7-9 TRBD2 CASSLAGQAYEQYF TGTGCCAGCAGCCTAGCGGGCCAAGCCTACGAGCAGTACTTC
once TRBJ2-7 TRBV29-1 TRBD2 CSVEPAGVGREQYF TGCAGCGTTGAACCAGCGGGAGTGGGACGGGAGCAGTACTTC
NA TRBJ1-4 TRBV18 NA CASSPYGGQGTNEKLFF TGTGCCAGCTCACCTTACGGTGGGCAGGGAACTAATGAAAAACTGTTTTTT
once TRBJ2-1 TRBV4-2 TRBD2 CASSQDPTSAYNEQFF TGTGCCAGCAGCCAAGACCCGACTAGCGCCTACAATGAGCAGTTCTTC
NA TRBJ1-1 TRBV2 NA CASRDGVANTEAFF TGTGCCAGCAGGGACGGAGTAGCGAACACTGAAGCTTTCTTT
NA TRBJ2-7 TRBV2 TRBD1 CASSDSPDRESAYEQYF TGTGCCAGCAGTGACTCTCCCGACAGGGAAAGCGCCTACGAGCAGTACTTC
NA TRBJ2-7 TRBV27 TRBD1 CASSGMQGELGEQYF TGTGCCAGCAGTGGGATGCAGGGGGAACTAGGCGAGCAGTACTTC
NA TRBJ1-2 TRBV7-9 NA CASSPNWDLIDYGYTF TGTGCCAGCAGCCCCAATTGGGACCTCATAGACTATGGCTACACCTTC
NA TRBJ1-1 TRBV4-3 NA CASSQDGTGGGDDEAFF TGCGCCAGCAGCCAAGATGGCACTGGCGGCGGTGATGATGAAGCTTTCTTT
NA TRBJ1-1 TRBV28 NA CASRIPGDRWTEAFF TGTGCCAGCAGAATCCCAGGGGATAGGTGGACTGAAGCTTTCTTT
once TRBJ1-5 TRBV4-1 NA CASSQTNTGQPQHF TGCGCCAGCAGCCAAACGAACACAGGGCAGCCCCAGCATTTT
NA TRBJ2-7 TRBV19 NA CASSISGQTILSYEQYF TGTGCCAGTAGTATATCCGGCCAGACTATACTCTCCTACGAGCAGTACTTC
NA TRBJ1-2 TRBV2 NA CASSGSDGYTF TGTGCCAGCAGCGGGTCTGATGGCTACACCTTC
NA TRBJ2-1 TRBV19 NA CASSIGGSYNEQFF TGTGCCAGTAGTATAGGTGGTTCCTACAATGAGCAGTTCTTC
NA TRBJ1-2 TRBV19 NA CASSYTTGPYGYTF TGTGCCAGTAGTTATACGACAGGACCCTATGGCTACACCTTC